This T cell receptor (beta chain) was identified in a study of blood T cell repertoires in COVID-19. The wider study: Collection of acute and convalescent COVID-19 samples took place in the United States, Italy and Spain.

Trimming shortened V by 6 bases and J by 1 base, and 12 bases separated the two germline ends. The length of the CDR3 is 15 residues. Germline loops: CDR1 MNHEY, CDR2 SMNVEV (reference sequence). In the study's own analysis: Amplification from reference gene primers served as the basis for estimated nucleated cell counts. Profiling relied on immunoSEQ multiplex PCR, and the TCRdb table lists in-frame clones only, not all of them. V and J calls and clone size follow that table, whereas D and trimming were derived from the DNA. The profile shows under 350,000 clones, 70% to 90% of them singletons. The sequencing input was peripheral blood. This receptor was obtained from a woman aged 70 to 79 with acute or convalescent COVID-19. This chain connects TRBV27 to TRBJ2-2; possible D gene TRBD1, 6 bases. CDR3 nucleotides: TGTGCCAGCAGCCGCCGGGACAAGAACACCGGGGAGCTGTTTTTT. Protein sequence: CASSRRDKNTGELFF.